The rows below give T cell receptor beta chains drawn from one sample of a study of CD8 T cells in Susac syndrome. Each CDR3 protein is one row after TCRdb ran MiXCR on the immunoSEQ multiplex PCR reads. The sample lists tens of thousands of distinct CDR3 sequences; 96% were seen once. Sequenced material: CD4+ T cells from PBMCs. These TCRs come from a human donor with multiple sclerosis. CDR3s include the opening cysteine and the closing phenylalanine or tryptophan. Each record gives: J gene, V gene, D gene, clone size, CDR3 length, CDR3 DNA, CDR3 protein. The D gene is left open where the match is weak. Expanded clones get a size class; other rows say once, few or many, or leave the size out.

>TRBJ2-3|TRBV20-1|.|once|14
TGCAGTGCTAGAGATAGGCCCAGCACAGATACGCAGTATTTT
CSARDRPSTDTQYF
>TRBJ2-3|TRBV7-9|.|.|15
TGTGCCAGCAGCTTAAACAGGTTGGGCACAGATACGCAGTATTTT
CASSLNRLGTDTQYF
>TRBJ2-7|TRBV9|.|.|15
TGTGCCAGCAGCCCGGATGGGGGGAAACCCTACGAGCAGTACTTC
CASSPDGGKPYEQYF
>TRBJ2-1|TRBV29-1|.|.|13
TGCAGCGTTGAGGGTTGGGGGATCAATGAGCAGTTCTTC
CSVEGWGINEQFF
>TRBJ2-1|TRBV5-1|TRBD1|.|15
TGCGCCAGCAGCCCCAGACGGACAGGGGACAATGAGCAGTTCTTC
CASSPRRTGDNEQFF
>TRBJ2-2|TRBV3-1|.|.|17
TGTGCCAGCAGCCAAGACTACGGGGCAACGAACACCGGGGAGCTGTTTTTT
CASSQDYGATNTGELFF
>TRBJ2-4|TRBV19|TRBD1|.|14
TGTGCCAGTAGCAAACAGGGGGCCAAAAACATTCAGTACTTC
CASSKQGAKNIQYF
>TRBJ1-2|TRBV5-6|.|.|13
TGTGCCAGCAGCTTGGAGCAGAACTATGGCTACACCTTC
CASSLEQNYGYTF
>TRBJ2-5|TRBV10-3|.|.|11
TGTGCCATCAGGATAGAAGAGACCCAGTACTTC
CAIRIEETQYF
>TRBJ2-7|TRBV6-5|.|.|14
TGTGCCAGCAGTTACTCGTTCAACTCCTACGAGCAGTACTTC
CASSYSFNSYEQYF
>TRBJ2-5|TRBV12-3/TRBV12-4|.|.|16
TGTGCCAGCAGTTTACGGTGGCGGGGACACCAAGAGACCCAGTACTTC
CASSLRWRGHQETQYF
>TRBJ2-4|TRBV25-1|.|once|16
TGTGCCAGCAGTGCCCCCTGGGGGGGGGCGAGAAACATTCAGTACTTC
CASSAPWGGARNIQYF
>TRBJ2-5|TRBV5-1|.|.|14
TGCGCCAGCAGCTTGGCCGTAGGGGAAGAGACCCAGTACTTC
CASSLAVGEETQYF
>TRBJ2-3|TRBV12-3/TRBV12-4|TRBD1|.|19
TGTGCCAGCAGTGGGATCGACAGGGGGATAATTGCTAGCACAGATACGCAGTATTTT
CASSGIDRGIIASTDTQYF
>TRBJ2-7|TRBV7-9|.|.|15
TGTGCCAGCAGCCGAGGGGCTTCGAGCTCCTACGAGCAGTACTTC
CASSRGASSSYEQYF
>TRBJ2-3|TRBV7-6|TRBD2|.|16
TGTGCCAGCAGCTCCCGCACTAGCGGGGGGACAGATACGCAGTATTTT
CASSSRTSGGTDTQYF
>TRBJ2-1|TRBV4-3|.|.|12
TGCGCCAGCAGCCACCCCCGCGGGTCGAAGTTCTTC
CASSHPRGSKFF
>TRBJ2-7|TRBV10-3|.|.|11
TGTGCCATCGGCCCTGACAACGAGCAGTACTTC
CAIGPDNEQYF
>TRBJ2-3|TRBV2|TRBD2|.|20
TGTGCCAGCAATCCACAGCCCCTAGGACTAGCGGGGGGCCAGGGAGATACGCAGTATTTT
CASNPQPLGLAGGQGDTQYF
>TRBJ2-5|TRBV20-1|TRBD2|.|16
TGCAGTGCTAGAGTGTCTAGCGGGGGGCGAGGGGAGACCCAGTACTTC
CSARVSSGGRGETQYF
>TRBJ2-1|TRBV7-6|.|.|17
TGTGCCAGCAGCCTAGGGCTCAGGGGAAGGGTAGACAATGAGCAGTTCTTC
CASSLGLRGRVDNEQFF
>TRBJ1-3|TRBV4-1|.|once|14
TGCGCCAGCAGCCAGGTGGGGCCTAGAAACACCATATATTTT
CASSQVGPRNTIYF
>TRBJ1-2|TRBV5-6|.|.|12
TGTGCCAGCAGCTTGGTTCACTATGGCTACACCTTC
CASSLVHYGYTF
>TRBJ1-1|TRBV29-1|TRBD1|.|13
TGCAGCGTTGAAGATGACGACAGGGTTGAAGCTTTCTTT
CSVEDDDRVEAFF
>TRBJ2-3|TRBV11-2|TRBD1|.|17
TGTGCCAGCAGCTTAATCGGGACAGGGTCTAGCGCAGATACGCAGTATTTT
CASSLIGTGSSADTQYF
>TRBJ2-1|TRBV27|TRBD2|.|14
TGTGCCAGCAGTCCGAGGACTAGCGGGGGGCCAATGTTCTTC
CASSPRTSGGPMFF
>TRBJ1-2|TRBV6-2/TRBV6-3|.|.|15
TGTGCCAGCAGTTCTAGGGGACTGGGATCATATGGCTACACCTTC
CASSSRGLGSYGYTF
>TRBJ2-7|TRBV29-1|.|once|13
TGCAGCGTGACCAAGGGGGGGCTAAACGAGCAGTACTTC
CSVTKGGLNEQYF
>TRBJ2-6|TRBV5-1|TRBD1|.|16
TGCGCCAGCAGCATAGACAGGGGCGCTGGGGCCAACGTCCTGACTTTC
CASSIDRGAGANVLTF
>TRBJ2-3|TRBV6-5|TRBD2|.|15
TGTGCCAGCAGGCCAACTAGCGGGGGGGCGTGGACGCAGTATTTT
CASRPTSGGAWTQYF
>TRBJ2-3|TRBV6-5|.|.|13
TGTGCCAGCCGGGGAACTAGCACAGATACGCAGTATTTT
CASRGTSTDTQYF
>TRBJ2-7|TRBV7-9|TRBD1|.|15
TGTGCCAGCAGCCCCTACGGACAGGAGACCTACGAGCAGTACTTC
CASSPYGQETYEQYF
>TRBJ1-1|TRBV6-2/TRBV6-3|.|once|16
TGTGCCAGCAGTTCGGTTCAGGGACCAATGAACACTGAAGCTTTCTTT
CASSSVQGPMNTEAFF
>TRBJ1-6|TRBV14|.|.|14
TGTGCCAGCAGCCAAGGGTGGGGTAATTCACCCCTCCACTTT
CASSQGWGNSPLHF
>TRBJ2-3|TRBV11-2|.|.|16
TGTGCCAGCAGTACCTACTCGGGACCCCGCACAGATACGCAGTATTTT
CASSTYSGPRTDTQYF
>TRBJ2-2|TRBV7-2|.|once|12
TGTGCCAGCAGCCTCGGAACCGGGGAGCTGTTTTTT
CASSLGTGELFF
>TRBJ1-6|TRBV15|.|.|15
TGTGCCACCAGCAGAGGACAGTCCTATAATTCACCCCTCCACTTT
CATSRGQSYNSPLHF
>TRBJ2-7|TRBV20-1|TRBD2|once|14
TGCAGTGCTAGGCGGCGGGGGGGCTCCTACGAGCAGTACTTC
CSARRRGGSYEQYF
>TRBJ1-5|TRBV30|.|.|14
TGTGCCTGGAGTACAGGAAAGAATAATCAGCCCCAGCATTTT
CAWSTGKNNQPQHF
>TRBJ2-5|TRBV3-1|.|.|15
TGTGCCAGCAGCCCCACGACTCGCACCCAAGAGACCCAGTACTTC
CASSPTTRTQETQYF